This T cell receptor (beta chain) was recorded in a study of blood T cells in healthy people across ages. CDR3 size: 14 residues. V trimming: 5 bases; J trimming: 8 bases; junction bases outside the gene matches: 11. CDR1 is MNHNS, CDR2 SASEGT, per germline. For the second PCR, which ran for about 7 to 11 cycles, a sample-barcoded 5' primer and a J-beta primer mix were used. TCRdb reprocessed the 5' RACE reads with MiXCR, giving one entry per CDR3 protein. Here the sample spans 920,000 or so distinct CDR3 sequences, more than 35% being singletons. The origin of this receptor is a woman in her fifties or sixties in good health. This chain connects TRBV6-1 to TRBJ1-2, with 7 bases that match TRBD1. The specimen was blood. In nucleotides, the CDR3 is TGTGCCAGCAGTCCCAGCGGAGGGGGCCGGGGCTACACCTTC. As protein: CASSPSGGGRGYTF.